The rows below give T cell receptor beta chains drawn from one sample of a study of shared clonotypes between healthy human individuals. This table comes from immunoSEQ multiplex PCR, and its TCRdb copy is limited to in-frame clones, with some not included. This sample carries some 2 million clones, about 95% of them seen once, and the ten largest clones take around 0.13%. The sample taken for sequencing was naive CD4+ T cells sorted from blood. Receptors originate from a man between 18 and 35 years old in good health. Both conserved end residues are part of each CDR3. Each record gives: clone size, J gene, D gene, V gene, CDR3 DNA, CDR3 protein. The D gene is left open where the match is weak. Size is omitted from some rows. Given values are once, few, many or a class for expanded clones.

size: NA
J: TRBJ1-5
D: NA
V: TRBV10-3
DNA: TGTGCCATCAGTGAATCGAAAGATCAGCCCCAGCATTTT
CDR3: CAISESKDQPQHF

size: once
J: TRBJ1-1
D: NA
V: TRBV30
DNA: TGTGCCTGGAGCACGGGCCTGACCCCCATCTTT
CDR3: CAWSTGLTPIF

size: NA
J: TRBJ1-6
D: NA
V: TRBV4-3
DNA: TGCGCCAGCAGCCAAGATTGGACAGTTTATAATTCACCCCTCCACTTT
CDR3: CASSQDWTVYNSPLHF

size: NA
J: TRBJ1-1
D: NA
V: TRBV29-1
DNA: TGCAGCGCAGCGGGACGGATGAACACTGAAGCTTTCTTT
CDR3: CSAAGRMNTEAFF

size: NA
J: TRBJ2-6
D: NA
V: TRBV7-2
DNA: TGTGCCAGCAGCGCAAGTCTGTTAGCCTCTGGGGCCAACGTCCTGACTTTC
CDR3: CASSASLLASGANVLTF

size: NA
J: TRBJ1-3
D: NA
V: TRBV5-4
DNA: TGTGCCAGCAGCCTGGGTCGAGGAGTAAGCTCTGGAAACACCATATATTTT
CDR3: CASSLGRGVSSGNTIYF

size: NA
J: TRBJ1-1
D: TRBD1
V: TRBV7-7
DNA: TGTGCTAGCAGCGGACAAGGCGACGGGACAGGAGCAACTGAAGCTTTCTTT
CDR3: CASSGQGDGTGATEAFF

size: once
J: TRBJ1-1
D: NA
V: TRBV5-1
DNA: TGCGCCAGCAGCGTCCAGGGGAGTAACACTGAAGCTTTCTTT
CDR3: CASSVQGSNTEAFF

size: NA
J: TRBJ1-2
D: NA
V: TRBV10-3
DNA: TGTGCCATCAGTGAGGACAGGAAGAACTATGGCTACACCTTC
CDR3: CAISEDRKNYGYTF

size: NA
J: TRBJ2-2
D: TRBD1
V: TRBV6-6
DNA: TGTGCCAGCAGTTACCCACAGGGGGCAAGCGGGGAGCTGTTTTTT
CDR3: CASSYPQGASGELFF

size: NA
J: TRBJ2-2
D: NA
V: TRBV19
DNA: TGTGCCAGTAGTATCTCGGGGGCGAGGACCGGGGAGCTGTTTTTT
CDR3: CASSISGARTGELFF

size: NA
J: TRBJ2-7
D: TRBD2
V: TRBV18
DNA: TGTGCCAGCTCACCGTCCCGGGGGGAAAGGGAACAGTACTTC
CDR3: CASSPSRGEREQYF

size: NA
J: TRBJ2-7
D: NA
V: TRBV2
DNA: TGTGCCAGCAGTCTCGGGGGCTACGAGCAGTACTTC
CDR3: CASSLGGYEQYF

size: NA
J: TRBJ2-7
D: NA
V: TRBV9
DNA: TGTGCCAGCAGCGTAGACGGTCCCGGAGGTAGTAGCGAGCAGTACTTC
CDR3: CASSVDGPGGSSEQYF

size: NA
J: TRBJ1-1
D: NA
V: TRBV12-5
DNA: TGTGCTAGTGGTTTGCTAAAACCAGCAGGGATGAACACTGAAGCTTTCTTT
CDR3: CASGLLKPAGMNTEAFF

size: NA
J: TRBJ2-3
D: TRBD2
V: TRBV6-1
DNA: TGTGCCAGCAGTGAAGCACCATCACTAGCGCTGCACACAGATACGCAGTATTTT
CDR3: CASSEAPSLALHTDTQYF

size: once
J: TRBJ1-3
D: NA
V: TRBV5-1
DNA: TGCGCCAGCAGCTTGGAGGCGTCGAACTCTGGAAACACCATATATTTT
CDR3: CASSLEASNSGNTIYF

size: many
J: TRBJ2-7
D: TRBD1
V: TRBV13
DNA: TGTGCCAGCAGCTCCCGGGACAGGGACGAGCAGTACTTC
CDR3: CASSSRDRDEQYF

size: NA
J: TRBJ1-1
D: NA
V: TRBV5-6
DNA: TGTGCCAGCAGCTTGGGACAGGTAATGAACACTGAAGCTTTCTTT
CDR3: CASSLGQVMNTEAFF

size: NA
J: TRBJ2-5
D: NA
V: TRBV19
DNA: TGTGCCAGTAGTATGGGGCGCTTGGAGACCCAGTACTTC
CDR3: CASSMGRLETQYF

size: NA
J: TRBJ1-2
D: NA
V: TRBV5-1
DNA: TGCGCCAGCAGCTTGGAAGAGGGTAAGGTAGATGGCTACACCTTC
CDR3: CASSLEEGKVDGYTF

size: NA
J: TRBJ2-7
D: NA
V: TRBV11-2
DNA: TGTGCCAGCAGCTTAAATCTAGAAGAGCAGTACTTC
CDR3: CASSLNLEEQYF

size: NA
J: TRBJ2-3
D: TRBD2
V: TRBV5-1
DNA: TGCGCCAGCAGCTTGGGGGAGGGTTCGGATACGCAGTATTTT
CDR3: CASSLGEGSDTQYF

size: NA
J: TRBJ2-1
D: NA
V: TRBV5-4
DNA: TGTGCCAGCAGCGCACCAGGCGTCTCCTACAATGAGCAGTTCTTC
CDR3: CASSAPGVSYNEQFF